This TCR beta chain was identified during a study of immune cell composition in non-small cell lung cancer. Study-wide context: Lung adenocarcinoma or squamous carcinoma made up most tumours.

This clone has just a few counts. Germline V gene lookup returns CDR1 SGHDT and CDR2 YYEEEE. V was clipped by 0 bases and J by 0 bases, with 15 bases between them. The CDR3 runs to 17 residues. Measured with immunoSEQ multiplex PCR; TCRdb has only the in-frame clones, and not every one. This table holds some 3,600 clones, about 73% found once. The sample comprised lung tumor tissue. The TCR comes from a human donor with non-small cell lung cancer. The chain uses TRBV5-6 and TRBJ1-1; no definite D call. CDR3 bases: TGTGCCAGCAGCTTGGCCTACGGAGGACTCATGAACACTGAAGCTTTCTTT. Its translation: CASSLAYGGLMNTEAFF.